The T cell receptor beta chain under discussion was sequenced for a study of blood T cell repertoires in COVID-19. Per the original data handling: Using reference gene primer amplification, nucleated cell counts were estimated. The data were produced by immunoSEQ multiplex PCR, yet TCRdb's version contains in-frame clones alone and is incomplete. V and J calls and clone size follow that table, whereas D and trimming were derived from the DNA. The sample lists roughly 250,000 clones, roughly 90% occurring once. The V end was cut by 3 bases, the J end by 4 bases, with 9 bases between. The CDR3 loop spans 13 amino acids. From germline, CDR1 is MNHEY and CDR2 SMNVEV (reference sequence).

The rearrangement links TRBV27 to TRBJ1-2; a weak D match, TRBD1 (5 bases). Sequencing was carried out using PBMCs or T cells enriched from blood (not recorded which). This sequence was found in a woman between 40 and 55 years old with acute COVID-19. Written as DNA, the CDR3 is TGTGCCAGCAGTTTCGGGGGGTTCTATGGCTACACCTTC. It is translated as CASSFGGFYGYTF.